Following are 28 T cell receptor beta chains from one sample sequenced in a study of CD8 T cells in ankylosing spondylitis. Each CDR3 protein gets one entry after TCRdb re-called the 5' RACE reads with MiXCR. The table includes under 55,000 distinct CDR3 sequences, roughly 7.4% detected once. Sequences were obtained from blood, either unsorted or a sorted T cell fraction (not recorded which). The receptors shown here come from a female donor with ankylosing spondylitis or in good health (not recorded which).

This clonotype was counted many times. V and J are TRBV25-1 and TRBJ1-1; D perhaps matches TRBD1 (5 bases). This CDR3 has 15 residues. Trimming stripped 5 bases from V and 0 bases from J, with 13 bases between. CDR1 and CDR2 from the germline V gene are MGHDK and SYGVNS. DNA of the CDR3: TGTGCCAGCAGTAACCCGGGACTCCTGAACACTGAAGCTTTCTTT. It codes for CASSNPGLLNTEAFF.

The V and J genes are TRBV20-1 and TRBJ2-3; TRBD1 matches 8 bases. The CDR3 is 15 amino acids. Germline loops: CDR1 DFQATT, CDR2 SNEGSKA (reference sequence). CDR3 sequence (DNA): TGCATTGGAGGACAGGGTCCGGGCAAGGCAGATACGCAGTATTTT. Amino acids: CIGGQGPGKADTQYF.

This clonotype was counted at least ten times. V usage is TRBV6-2 or TRBV6-3 and J usage is TRBJ2-7; tentatively, D is TRBD2 (5 bases). CDR1 is MNHEY and CDR2 is SVGEGT in the germline V gene. The CDR3 runs to 13 residues. The V end was cut by 8 bases, the J end by 2 bases, with 13 bases between. CDR3 DNA: TGTGCCAGCGGAGCGGCAACCCCCTACGAGCAGTACTTC. It yields the protein CASGAATPYEQYF.

In this sample, this clonotype turned up once. Its ends do not fully match the called genes, so a read error is possible. The chain recombines TRBV7-8 with TRBJ1-4; TRBD1 might be the D (5 bases). The CDR3 is 16 residues long. Germline CDR1 is SGHVS and CDR2 is FQNEAQ. CDR3 in amino acids: CASSLGWVRDGEKLFF. CDR3 bases: TGCGCCAGCAGCTTAGGCTGGGTCAGGGACGGTGAAAAACTGTTTTTT.

This clonotype was seen repeatedly, ten times or more. This chain connects TRBV7-7 to TRBJ2-1; D not certain. Trimming took 2 bases from V and 5 from J, leaving 7 bases between them. CDR1 is SSHAT, CDR2 FNYEAQ, per germline (reference sequence). This CDR3 is built from 13 residues. In DNA, the CDR3 is TGTGCCAGCAGCTTATCCAGTAACAATGAGCAGTTCTTC. Translating it yields CASSLSSNNEQFF. Filled out from reference TRBV7-7 and TRBJ2-1, the complete variable domain reads GAGVSQSPRYKVTKRGQDVTLRCDPISSHATLYWYQQALGQGPEFLTYFNYEAQPDKSGLPSDRFSAERPEGSISTLTIQRTEQRDSAMYRCASSLSSNNEQFFGPGTRLTVL.

This clonotype was counted many times. The rearrangement joins TRBV29-1 to TRBJ2-7, with TRBD1 matching over 7 bases. From germline, CDR1 is SQVTM and CDR2 ANQGSEA. Trimming cost V 3 bases and J 6 bases; bases outside gene matches: 8. The CDR3 covers 13 residues. The CDR3 loop reads CSVEVRQGSEQYF. The CDR3 DNA sequence: TGCAGCGTTGAGGTGAGACAGGGATCCGAGCAGTACTTC.

This clonotype came up many times. The CDR3 sequence: CASSWDGNTEAFF. CDR3 coding DNA: TGTGCCAGCAGCTGGGACGGGAACACTGAAGCTTTCTTT. The genes are TRBV7-2 and TRBJ1-1; possibly TRBD1 for D (5 bases). The CDR3 extends over 13 amino acids. V was trimmed by 4 bases and J by 1 base, leaving 7 bases between them. The germline CDR1 and CDR2 sequences are SGHTA and FQGNSA.

This clonotype was seen ten or more times. The rearrangement uses TRBV5-1 and TRBJ1-2, with unresolved D. The V gene lost 1 base and the J gene lost 2 bases, with 18 bases spanning the gap. The CDR3 is made up of 17 amino acids. The germline V gene has CDR1 SGHRS and CDR2 YFSETQ. The CDR3 coding sequence is TGCGCCAGCAGCTTGCCCGTGGAGTCGAAACGCAACTATGGCTACACCTTC. It encodes CASSLPVESKRNYGYTF. Based on the CDR3 plus reference TRBV5-1 and TRBJ1-2, the full variable domain is KAGVTQTPRYLIKTRGQQVTLSCSPISGHRSVSWYQQTPGQGLQFLFEYFSETQRNKGNFPGRFSGRQFSNSRSEMNVSTLELGDSALYLCASSLPVESKRNYGYTFGSGTRLTVV.

Ten or more counts support this clonotype. V gene TRBV6-1 combines with J gene TRBJ1-2, with D perhaps TRBD1 (6 bases). Per germline, CDR1 MNHNS and CDR2 SASEGT. The CDR3 length is 13 residues. V lost 5 bases and J 4 bases, leaving 11 bases between the germline ends. CDR3 sequence reads: CASSQGFGYGYTF. As DNA, the CDR3 is TGTGCCAGCAGTCAGGGGTTCGGCTATGGCTACACCTTC.

This clonotype was seen at least ten times. J is TRBJ1-2 and V is TRBV3-1; no clear D. The CDR3 runs to 12 residues. Per the germline V gene, CDR1 is LGHDT and CDR2 is YNNKEL (reference sequence). Trimming pared 0 bases from V and 10 bases from J, leaving 9 bases between. CDR3 sequence: CASSQDFTAYTF. CDR3 DNA sequence: TGTGCCAGCAGCCAAGATTTCACGGCCTACACCTTC.

This clonotype has at least ten counts. The J gene is TRBJ1-1, the V gene TRBV11-3; D call uncertain. The CDR3 covers 15 residues. Germline CDR1 SGHNT, CDR2 YENEEA. V lost 1 base and J lost 4, with 13 bases in between. In DNA, the CDR3 is TGTGCCAGCAGCTTAGCCCAAGGTCTGGGCACTGAAGCTTTCTTT. It codes for CASSLAQGLGTEAFF.

In its sample, this clonotype was seen many times. This chain links TRBV16 with TRBJ1-5, with D hard to call. With 7 bases removed from V and 4 bases from J, the gap between germline ends came to 17 bases. The CDR3 runs to 15 residues. Germline CDR1 and CDR2: KGHSY and FQNENV. The CDR3: CASNVNTSPNQPQHF. Here the CDR3 DNA reads TGTGCCAGCAACGTTAACACCTCCCCAAATCAGCCCCAGCATTTT.

This clonotype was counted many times. V usage is TRBV6-1 and J usage is TRBJ1-2; D possibly corresponds to TRBD1 (5 bases). The germline V gene has CDR1 MNHNS and CDR2 SASEGT. This CDR3 comprises 14 residues. The V end was cut by 7 bases, the J end by 8 bases, with 20 bases between. The CDR3 DNA sequence: TGTGCCAGCACTGCGCGGGGCTGGTCTGACGGCTACACCTTC. It encodes CASTARGWSDGYTF.

In its sample, this clonotype was seen many times. This chain joins TRBV20-1 and TRBJ2-1; tentatively, D is TRBD2 (7 bases). Germline values: CDR1 DFQATT, CDR2 SNEGSKA (reference sequence). V dropped 3 bases and J dropped 7 bases, with 19 bases sitting between them. The CDR3 has 15 amino acids. The CDR3 nucleotides are TGCAGTGCTAGGTCGTGGGCGGGGGCAAAGAATGAGCAGTTCTTC. This encodes CSARSWAGAKNEQFF.

This clonotype was seen a few times. V gene TRBV6-2 or TRBV6-3 combines with J gene TRBJ2-7, with TRBD1 matching 7 bases. In germline, CDR1 is MNHEY, CDR2 SVGEGT. After removal of 5 bases from V and 3 bases from J, the junction contained 4 bases not matched to a gene. The CDR3 runs 13 residues. The CDR3 loop reads CASSGDRDYEQYF. The CDR3 DNA sequence: TGTGCCAGCAGTGGTGACAGGGACTACGAGCAGTACTTC.

The chain recombines TRBV6-9 with TRBJ2-3; 7 bases agree with TRBD1. Per germline, CDR1 MNHGY and CDR2 SVAAGI. V dropped 5 bases and J dropped 5; count of bases not matched to a gene: 7. The CDR3 length is 14 residues. This chain's CDR3 is CASSGRGRRDTQYF. The CDR3, as DNA: TGTGCCAGCAGTGGAAGGGGGCGGAGAGATACGCAGTATTTT.

This clonotype has ten or more counts. The genes are TRBV6-6 and TRBJ2-7; D is ambiguous. V lost 2 bases and J 0 bases, leaving 5 bases between the germline ends. The CDR3 runs to 13 residues. Germline-derived CDR1 and CDR2 are MNHNY and SVGAGI (reference sequence). Here the CDR3 DNA reads TGTGCCAGCAGTTACCCGAGCTCCTACGAGCAGTACTTC. Its translation: CASSYPSSYEQYF.

This clonotype appeared many times. This chain links TRBV29-1 with TRBJ1-2; D remains unclear. The CDR3 is 13 amino acids. The V gene lost 8 bases and the J gene lost 1 base, with 14 bases spanning the gap. Germline-derived CDR1 and CDR2 are SQVTM and ANQGSEA. The CDR3 sequence is CSSSSQVNYGYTF. In DNA, the CDR3 is TGCAGCTCATCTTCTCAGGTTAACTATGGCTACACCTTC.

In this sample, this clonotype turned up many times. The J gene is TRBJ1-4, the V gene TRBV20-1, with D possibly TRBD1 on 5 matching bases. This CDR3 contains 14 residues. The V gene's germline CDR1 is DFQATT and CDR2 SNEGSKA (reference sequence). Trimming removed 3 bases at V and 3 bases at J, with 11 bases between. Here the CDR3 DNA reads TGCAGTGCTAGCCGCGGGGCTGCTAATGAAAAACTGTTTTTT. This gives the protein CSASRGAANEKLFF.

In its sample, this clonotype was seen many times. The chain uses TRBV5-1 and TRBJ1-1, with TRBD1 as a possible D gene (6 bases). This CDR3 is built from 14 residues. The ends were cut back, 3 bases at V and 5 bases at J, with 14 bases in the middle. The germline V gene encodes CDR1 SGHRS and CDR2 YFSETQ. This chain's CDR3 is CASSSGGPRTEAFF. The CDR3 coding sequence is TGCGCCAGCAGCTCGGGGGGGCCTAGGACTGAAGCTTTCTTT.

This clonotype was found many times. V usage is TRBV20-1 and J usage is TRBJ1-5, with D perhaps TRBD1 (6 bases). The V end was cut by 2 bases, the J end by 2 bases, with 16 bases between. The germline CDR1 and CDR2 sequences are DFQATT and SNEGSKA (reference sequence). The length of the CDR3 is 16 residues. CDR3 sequence (DNA): TGCAGTGCTAGACCCAATGACAGGAGAGGCAATCAGCCCCAGCATTTT. The encoded protein is CSARPNDRRGNQPQHF.

J is TRBJ2-5 and V is TRBV5-1, with D possibly TRBD1 on 5 matching bases. V lost 3 bases and J 1 base, leaving 10 bases between the germline ends. Germline values: CDR1 SGHRS, CDR2 YFSETQ. The CDR3 has 14 amino acids. CDR3 sequence (DNA): TGCGCCAGCAGCTCAGGGTCTCTCCAAGAGACCCAGTACTTC. This gives the protein CASSSGSLQETQYF. The full variable domain, with the rest looked up from reference TRBV5-1 and TRBJ2-5, is KAGVTQTPRYLIKTRGQQVTLSCSPISGHRSVSWYQQTPGQGLQFLFEYFSETQRNKGNFPGRFSGRQFSNSRSEMNVSTLELGDSALYLCASSSGSLQETQYFGPGTRLLVL.

V gene TRBV7-2 combines with J gene TRBJ1-4; D perhaps matches TRBD1 (5 bases). Germline CDR1 and CDR2: SGHTA and FQGNSA. The CDR3 consists of 14 residues. Deletions cut 1 base from V and 8 bases from J, with 11 bases between. The CDR3 loop reads CASSLVEGAEKLFF. The CDR3 DNA reads as TGTGCCAGCAGCTTAGTGGAAGGGGCCGAAAAACTGTTTTTT.

Ten or more counts support this clonotype. The chain links TRBV6-5 to TRBJ2-7, with 9 positions matching TRBD2. Germline V gene sequence: CDR1 MNHEY, CDR2 SVGAGI. Germline trimming cut 2 bases from V and 5 bases from J; bases unmatched to any gene: 4. This CDR3 is built from 14 residues. In nucleotides, the CDR3 is TGTGCCAGCAGTTACGCGGGGGGGCCTGACGAGCAGTACTTC. Its protein is CASSYAGGPDEQYF.

This clonotype has a count of ten or more. The V call is TRBV5-1, the J call TRBJ2-1, with D unclear. The CDR3 length is 15 residues. V lost 4 bases and J 0 bases, leaving 11 bases between the germline ends. The V gene's germline CDR1 is SGHRS and CDR2 YFSETQ. CDR3 sequence reads: CASSTGRSSYNEQFF. In nucleotides, the CDR3 is TGCGCCAGCAGCACCGGAAGGAGCTCCTACAATGAGCAGTTCTTC.

This clonotype was counted many times. The chain joins TRBV21-1 to TRBJ2-1; the DNA was not used to check the table's D call, TRBD1. TRBV21-1 counts as a pseudogene. The CDR3 sequence is 17 residues long. CDR3 DNA: TGTGCCAGCAGCAAAGAATGGAGGGGGGGCCGTATAGATGAGCAGTTCTTC. Translation: CASSKEWRGGRIDEQFF.

This clonotype was seen only a few times. The CDR3 DNA reads TGTGCCACCAGTGCTGAGAGGGTCACCGGGGAGCTGTTTTTT. This translates into CATSAERVTGELFF. The V call is TRBV24-1, the J call TRBJ2-2; D is possibly TRBD2 (5 bases). The V end lost 5 bases, the J end lost 4 bases, and 10 bases lay between the germline ends. Germline-derived CDR1 and CDR2 are KGHDR and SFDVKD. The CDR3 is made up of 14 amino acids.

This clonotype was detected ten times or more. The chain employs TRBV3-1 and TRBJ1-3; no clear D gene. CDR1 LGHDT and CDR2 YNNKEL come from the germline V gene (reference sequence). This CDR3 contains 14 residues. Trimming removed 0 bases at V and 2 bases at J, with 5 bases between. This CDR3 is CASSQESPGNTIYF. As DNA, the CDR3 is TGTGCCAGCAGCCAAGAGAGCCCTGGAAACACCATATATTTT.